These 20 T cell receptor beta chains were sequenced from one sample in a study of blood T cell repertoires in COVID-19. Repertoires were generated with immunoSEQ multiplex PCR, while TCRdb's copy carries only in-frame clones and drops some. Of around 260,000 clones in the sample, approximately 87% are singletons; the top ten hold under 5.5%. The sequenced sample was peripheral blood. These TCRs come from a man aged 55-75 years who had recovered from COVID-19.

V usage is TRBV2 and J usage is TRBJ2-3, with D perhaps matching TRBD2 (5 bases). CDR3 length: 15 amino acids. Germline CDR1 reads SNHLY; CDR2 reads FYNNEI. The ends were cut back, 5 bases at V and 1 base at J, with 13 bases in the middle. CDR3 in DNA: TGTGCCAGCAGTAGAGAGGGTAAGGGCACAGATACGCAGTATTTT. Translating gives CASSREGKGTDTQYF.

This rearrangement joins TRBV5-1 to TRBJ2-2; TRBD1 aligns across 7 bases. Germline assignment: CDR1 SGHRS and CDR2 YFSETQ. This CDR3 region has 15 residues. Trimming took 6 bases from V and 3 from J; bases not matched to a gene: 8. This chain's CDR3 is CASTPRQGDTGELFF. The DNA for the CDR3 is TGCGCCAGCACGCCACGACAGGGTGACACCGGGGAGCTGTTTTTT.

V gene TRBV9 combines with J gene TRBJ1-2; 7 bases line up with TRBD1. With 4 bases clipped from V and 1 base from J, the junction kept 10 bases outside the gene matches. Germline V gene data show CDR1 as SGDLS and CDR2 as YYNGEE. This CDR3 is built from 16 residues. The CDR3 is CASSPRTGEYNYGYTF. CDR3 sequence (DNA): TGTGCCAGCAGCCCTCGGACAGGCGAGTATAACTATGGCTACACCTTC.

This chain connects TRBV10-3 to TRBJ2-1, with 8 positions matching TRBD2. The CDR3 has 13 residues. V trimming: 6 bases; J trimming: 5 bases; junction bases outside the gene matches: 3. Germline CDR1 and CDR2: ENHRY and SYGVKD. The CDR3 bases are TGTGCCATCAGGGGGACTAGTGACAATGAGCAGTTCTTC. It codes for CAIRGTSDNEQFF.

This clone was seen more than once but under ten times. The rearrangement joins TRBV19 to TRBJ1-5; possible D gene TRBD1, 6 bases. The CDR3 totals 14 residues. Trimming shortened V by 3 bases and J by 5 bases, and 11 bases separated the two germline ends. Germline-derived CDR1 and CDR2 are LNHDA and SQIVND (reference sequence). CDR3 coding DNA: TGTGCCAGTAGTATGGCGGGGGGGCATCAGCCCCAGCATTTT. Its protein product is CASSMAGGHQPQHF.

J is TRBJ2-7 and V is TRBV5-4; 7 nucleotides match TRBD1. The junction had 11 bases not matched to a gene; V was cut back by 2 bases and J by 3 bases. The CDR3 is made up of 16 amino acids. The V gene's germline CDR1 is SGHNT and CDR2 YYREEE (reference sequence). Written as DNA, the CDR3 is TGTGCCAGCAGCTTTAGGGGGCCTAGAATGCACTACGAGCAGTACTTC. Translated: CASSFRGPRMHYEQYF.

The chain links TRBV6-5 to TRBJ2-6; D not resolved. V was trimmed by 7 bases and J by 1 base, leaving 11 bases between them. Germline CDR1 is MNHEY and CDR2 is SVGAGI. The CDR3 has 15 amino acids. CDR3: CASTVSLSGANVLTF. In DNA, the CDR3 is TGTGCCAGCACCGTCTCCCTTTCTGGGGCCAACGTCCTGACTTTC.

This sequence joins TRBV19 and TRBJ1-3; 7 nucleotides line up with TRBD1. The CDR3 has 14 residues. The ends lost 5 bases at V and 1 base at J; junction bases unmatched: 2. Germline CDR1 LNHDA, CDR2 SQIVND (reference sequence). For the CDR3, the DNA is TGTGCCAGTAGTGCGACAGGGTCTGGAAACACCATATATTTT. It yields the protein CASSATGSGNTIYF.

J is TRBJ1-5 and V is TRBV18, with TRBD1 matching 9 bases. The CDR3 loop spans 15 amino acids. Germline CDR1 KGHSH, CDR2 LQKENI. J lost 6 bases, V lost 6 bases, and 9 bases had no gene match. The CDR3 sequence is CASSAGTGRIQPQHF. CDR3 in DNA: TGTGCCAGCTCCGCAGGGACAGGGCGGATTCAGCCCCAGCATTTT.

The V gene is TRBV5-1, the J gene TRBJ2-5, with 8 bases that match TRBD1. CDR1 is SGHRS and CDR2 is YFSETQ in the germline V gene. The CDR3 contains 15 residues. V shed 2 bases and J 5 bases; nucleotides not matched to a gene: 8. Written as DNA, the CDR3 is TGCGCCAGCAGCTTATCGACAGGGGATCAGGAGACCCAGTACTTC. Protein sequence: CASSLSTGDQETQYF.

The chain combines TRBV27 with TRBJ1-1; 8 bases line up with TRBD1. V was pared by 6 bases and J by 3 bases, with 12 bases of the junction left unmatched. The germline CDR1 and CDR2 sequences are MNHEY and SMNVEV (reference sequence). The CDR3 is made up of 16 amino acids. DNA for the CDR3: TGTGCCAGCAGGCGCGGGCCGGACAGGGTCGACACTGAAGCTTTCTTT. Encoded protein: CASRRGPDRVDTEAFF.

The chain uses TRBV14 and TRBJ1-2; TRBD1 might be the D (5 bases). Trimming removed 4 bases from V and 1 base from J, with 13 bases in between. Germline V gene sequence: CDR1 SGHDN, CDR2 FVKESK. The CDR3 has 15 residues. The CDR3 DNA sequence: TGTGCCAGCAGCCGAAGTGCGGGGGATAACTATGGCTACACCTTC. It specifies CASSRSAGDNYGYTF. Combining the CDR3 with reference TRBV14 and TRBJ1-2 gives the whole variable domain EAGVTQFPSHSVIEKGQTVTLRCDPISGHDNLYWYRRVMGKEIKFLLHFVKESKQDESGMPNNRFLAERTGGTYSTLKVQPAELEDSGVYFCASSRSAGDNYGYTFGSGTRLTVV.

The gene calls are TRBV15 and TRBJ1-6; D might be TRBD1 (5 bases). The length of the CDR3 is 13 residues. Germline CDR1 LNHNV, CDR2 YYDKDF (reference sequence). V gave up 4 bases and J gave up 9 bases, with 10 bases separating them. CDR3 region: CATSIPGFSPLHF. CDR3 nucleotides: TGTGCCACCAGCATACCAGGGTTTTCACCCCTCCACTTT.

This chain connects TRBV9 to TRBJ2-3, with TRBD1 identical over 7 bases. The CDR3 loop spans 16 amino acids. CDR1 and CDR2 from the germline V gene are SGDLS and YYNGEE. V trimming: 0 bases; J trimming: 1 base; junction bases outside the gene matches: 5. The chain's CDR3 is CASSVDRQGGTDTQYF. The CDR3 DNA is TGTGCCAGCAGCGTAGATAGGCAGGGGGGCACAGATACGCAGTATTTT.

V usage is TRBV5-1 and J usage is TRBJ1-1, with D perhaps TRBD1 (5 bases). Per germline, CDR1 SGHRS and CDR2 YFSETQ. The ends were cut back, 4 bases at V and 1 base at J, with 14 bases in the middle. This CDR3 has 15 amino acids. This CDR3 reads CASSPFAGANTEAFF. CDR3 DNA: TGCGCCAGCAGCCCGTTCGCTGGGGCGAACACTGAAGCTTTCTTT.

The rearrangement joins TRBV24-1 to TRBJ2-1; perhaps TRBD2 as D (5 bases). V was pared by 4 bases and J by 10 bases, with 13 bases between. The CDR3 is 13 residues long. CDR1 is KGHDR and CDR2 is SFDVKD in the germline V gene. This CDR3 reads CATSESLASEQFF. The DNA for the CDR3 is TGTGCCACCAGTGAGAGTCTAGCATCCGAGCAGTTCTTC.

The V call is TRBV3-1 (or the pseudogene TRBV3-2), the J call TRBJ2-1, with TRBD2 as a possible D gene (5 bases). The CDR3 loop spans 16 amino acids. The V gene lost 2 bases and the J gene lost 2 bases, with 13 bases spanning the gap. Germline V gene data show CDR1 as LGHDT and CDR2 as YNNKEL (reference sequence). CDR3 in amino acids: CASSQLASSAYNEQFF. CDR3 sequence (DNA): TGTGCCAGCAGCCAATTAGCTAGCAGCGCCTACAATGAGCAGTTCTTC.

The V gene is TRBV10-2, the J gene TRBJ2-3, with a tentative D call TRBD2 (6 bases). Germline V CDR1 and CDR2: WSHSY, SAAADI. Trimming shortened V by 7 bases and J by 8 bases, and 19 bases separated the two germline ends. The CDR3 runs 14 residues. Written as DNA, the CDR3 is TGCGCCAGCAAAGAGGGCCTCCAGGGAGGTACGCAGTATTTT. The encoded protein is CASKEGLQGGTQYF.

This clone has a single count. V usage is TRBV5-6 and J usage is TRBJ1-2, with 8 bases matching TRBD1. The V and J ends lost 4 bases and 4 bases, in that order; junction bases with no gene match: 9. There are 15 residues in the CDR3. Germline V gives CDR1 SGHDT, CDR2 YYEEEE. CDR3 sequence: CASSDTVQGVYGYTF. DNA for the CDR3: TGTGCCAGCAGCGACACAGTACAGGGGGTCTATGGCTACACCTTC.

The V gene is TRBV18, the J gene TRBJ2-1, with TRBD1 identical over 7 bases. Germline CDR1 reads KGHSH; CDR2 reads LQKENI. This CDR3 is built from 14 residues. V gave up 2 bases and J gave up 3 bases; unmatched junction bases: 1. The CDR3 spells CASSPGTDYNEQFF. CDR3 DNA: TGTGCCAGCTCACCAGGGACAGACTACAATGAGCAGTTCTTC.